This T cell receptor beta chain was retrieved from a study of cytomegalovirus exposure and HLA in healthy donors (dated by TCRdb to 2015 to 2018). Context from the whole study: According to a later analysis, the roughly 120 validation repertoires were produced on the same platform as the 700 or so repertoires of the first cohort. The aim of the study was to test whether cataloging public T cell receptors could identify signatures of past pathogen exposure. Besides the first cohort of around 700 subjects, a separate validation cohort made up of 90 to 150 different subjects was used. To predict cytomegalovirus infection status, the study brought together high-throughput TCR immunosequencing, statistical association of individual TCRs with disease status, and machine learning. What the authors observed across the whole study: A later analysis had no HLA typing for the validation cohort, so co-occurrence there was scored across all 110 or so repertoires. The study listed 150 to 200 TCR beta chains as associated with cytomegalovirus. Of the cluster scores, 85% to 95% were above 0 in a later analysis, which found that TCRs clustered in the first cohort also tended to co-occur in the 120 validation repertoires. The authors suggested that the approach could potentially be generalized to other disease states and immunological phenotypes. In both the original and validation cohorts, the classifier was reported to diagnose cytomegalovirus status with high specificity and sensitivity. A few of the identified cytomegalovirus-associated TCR beta chains were confirmed in vitro to be specific for cytomegalovirus antigens. Most TCR sequences were observed very rarely across donors, whereas some public TCRs were present in many individuals.

Separate from the roughly 630-subject first cohort, the validation cohort of about 130 subjects was the group to which the donors belonged. Libraries were prepared through the immunoSEQ multiplex PCR assay. Under the source paper's analysis protocol: A statistical classification framework was built for diagnosing cytomegalovirus status from the catalog of TCR beta chain sequences. In TCRdb, the immuneACCESS table is reduced to in-frame sequences with V and J assigned. These tables do not hold every clone; where another copy was compared, an unresolved V gene accounts for under half, and the others remain unexplained. That table is the source of V, J and clone size, and D and trimming were worked out from the DNA. The sample has 150,000 to 200,000 clones on record, approximately 84% of them singletons. Under 7.5% of the sample is held by the ten biggest clonotypes. Reading from cysteine to phenylalanine, the CDR3 counts 13 amino acids. Only the CDR3 region is kept as DNA, spanning 39 bases read in frame from base 1. V was cut back by 4 bases and J by 1 base, leaving a gap of 8 bases between them. The CDR1 and CDR2 encoded by the germline V gene (reference sequence) are MNHEY and SMNVEV.

To note about this clone: Its antigen target is currently unknown. The input lacks base qualities; no much larger clone sits a single base away.

The source material was PBMCs. This clonotype originated in a man younger than 35 in good health and CMV-seropositive. The chain uses TRBV27 and TRBJ2-7; there is no confident call for the D gene. CDR3 protein: CASSSPRSYEQYF. The sequence in DNA is TGTGCCAGCAGTTCCCCTCGGTCCTACGAGCAGTACTTC.